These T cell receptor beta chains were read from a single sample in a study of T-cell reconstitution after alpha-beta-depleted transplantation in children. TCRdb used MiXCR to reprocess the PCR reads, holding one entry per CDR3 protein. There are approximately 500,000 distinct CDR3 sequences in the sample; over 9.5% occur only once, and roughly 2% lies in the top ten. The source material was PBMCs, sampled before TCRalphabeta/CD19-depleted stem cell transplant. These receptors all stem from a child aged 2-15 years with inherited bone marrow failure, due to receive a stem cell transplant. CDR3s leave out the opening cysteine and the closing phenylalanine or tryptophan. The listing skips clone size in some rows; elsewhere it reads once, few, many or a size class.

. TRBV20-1 SASSYRGDYGYT
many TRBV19 ASTNVNGRYTGELF
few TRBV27 ASSPTTGSNEKLF
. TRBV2 ASSASRGSYGYT
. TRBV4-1 ASSQDFRTTPNEQF
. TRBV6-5 ASSYRGLAGYEQY
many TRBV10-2 ASSDPGGLDTGELF
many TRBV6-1 ASRVTSGSVGEQF
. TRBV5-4 ASSPDSLGETQY
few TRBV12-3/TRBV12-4 ASSSETLRWPF
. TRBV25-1 ASRSLSSGANVLT
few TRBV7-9 ASSLAPGGDPGNIQY
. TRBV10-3 AISESITTNTGELF
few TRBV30 AWRISGITGEQF
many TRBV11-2 ASSLIGSSYTEAF
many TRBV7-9 ASSPYGTGELF
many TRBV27 ASSVFDGNTEAF
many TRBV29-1 SVGGGRAGEQF
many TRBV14 ASSRLPGQGYERY
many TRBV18 ASSPPGAEAF
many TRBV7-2 ASSLEPGNTQY
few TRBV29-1 SVAPSGRKADTQY
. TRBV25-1 ASRVAGGHTGELF
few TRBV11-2 ASRPTTASDTQY
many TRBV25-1 ASSVRETGYEQY
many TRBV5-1 ASSPGGTTRANEQF
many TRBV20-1 SATADTDTGDLF
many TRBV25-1 ASSDITGELF
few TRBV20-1 SARDLALDHEQY
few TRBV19 ASSIYSYSYNEQF
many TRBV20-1 SARDRGANYGYT
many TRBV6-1 ASSRLRAWDTEAF
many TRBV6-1 ASSPPGTSGRKTGELF
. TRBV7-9 ASSLDGDKNTEAF
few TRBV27 ASSSRHWAGWYEQY
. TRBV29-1 SVEEGVYGYT
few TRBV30 AWRPGNRGNTIY
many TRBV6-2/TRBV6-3 ASSTYRAEGEQF
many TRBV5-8 ASSLIRGTQETQY
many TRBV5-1 ASSSSGLREQY
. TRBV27 ASTEPGQETRSNQPQH
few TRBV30 AWSPHGMSGRDEQY
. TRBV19 ASAELLTYNEQF
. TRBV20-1 SANGLAGGPPEF
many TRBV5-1 ASSLGATVAETQY
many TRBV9 ASSLRLADYNEQF
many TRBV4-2 ASSQVGASHEQF
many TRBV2 ASKPIERGGYEQF
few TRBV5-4 ASSLAGVAHSYNEQF
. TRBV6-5 ASSYRNGNTIY